The source of this TCR beta chain is a study of blood T cell repertoires in COVID-19. The overall study: COVID-19 samples from acute and convalescent phases originated in the United States, Italy and Spain.

The length of the CDR3 is 14 residues. J gave up 7 bases and V 8 bases, and 7 bases lay outside the gene matches. CDR1 is SGHTA, CDR2 FQGNSA, per germline. Those who participated ranged in age from roughly 18 to 90 years and resided in about two dozen US areas. Allocation to cohorts depended on clinical history reported by the participants. TCRdb's table, derived via immunoSEQ multiplex PCR, lists solely in-frame clones and lacks some. Here the sample spans 250,000 or so clones, 75% to 90% being singletons. The TCR was taken from a woman aged 25 to 39 who had been exposed to COVID-19. Sequencing used PBMCs or T cells enriched from blood (not recorded which). The V and J genes are TRBV7-2 and TRBJ2-2; 10 bases map to TRBD1. This CDR3 reads CASRRQGAGGELFF. DNA of the CDR3: TGTGCCAGCCGCAGACAGGGGGCGGGCGGGGAGCTGTTTTTT.